This TCR beta chain was recovered during a study of CD4 T cells in relation to SARS-CoV-2 and coronaviruses. Regarding this clone: Its antigen is currently unknown.

Libraries were prepared by immunoSEQ multiplex PCR; TCRdb keeps only in-frame clonotypes and omits some of them. The sample gives approximately 20,000 clones, about three fifths of which show up once; 11% is in the top ten. Unexposed donor CD4+ T cells date from 2011-2018, before the COVID-19 pandemic. Isolation of CD4+ T cells took place after about 9 days in culture. Approximately 1.8 million PBMCs per well were cultured with around 10 IU/ml IL-2. The CDR3 length is 16 residues. Germline values: CDR1 SGHTA, CDR2 FQGNSA. Trimming removed 4 bases from V and 2 bases from J; junction bases left unmatched: 5.

The specimen sequenced was CD4+ T cells from PBMCs, cultured in vitro. The TCR originated in a human donor in good health. This chain links TRBV7-2 with TRBJ2-3; 11 bases are shared with TRBD1. The CDR3 reads CASSWSGQGDTDTQYF. The CDR3 region has the DNA TGTGCCAGCAGCTGGTCGGGACAGGGGGACACAGATACGCAGTATTTT.